Sequencing of this TCR beta chain was carried out in a study of blood T cell repertoires in COVID-19 (dated by TCRdb to 2018 to 2021). Regarding the research as a whole: Samples covering the acute and convalescent phases of COVID-19 were provided by collaborators in the United States, Italy and Spain. The prospective study material was composed of cDNA or gDNA derived from T cells, B-cell-depleted T cells, or PBMCs. Deeply sampled blood TCRbeta repertoires from subjects exposed to, actively infected with, or recovered from COVID-19 were included in the dataset. The repertoires were made available in a free public database intended to serve as a resource for research on the immune response to SARS-CoV-2. Samples were obtained from the ongoing ImmuneRACE study (first 160 participants) and from some 1,200 subjects provided by 6 global collaborators. The sample metadata nearly always contained a de-identified subject ID, COVID-19 status, age in years and sex. Where HLA class I and class II types were available, the types were taken from metadata supplied by the sample provider, not from assay-based typing. On the study overall, not on this receptor specifically: The quantity of clinical and demographic metadata differed by source and by participant and was supplied without curation.

Whole blood was collected in K2EDTA tubes by collaborating institutions according to the institutions' own protocols. For TCRbeta analysis, collaborator samples were shipped as frozen whole blood, as isolated PBMCs, or as DNA extracted from either sample type. Germline trimming: 4 bases from V, 1 base from J; junction bases outside gene matches: 10. The CDR3, cysteine through phenylalanine, is 17 amino acids long. Here the CDR3 DNA is all that survives: 51 bases in frame from base 1. The germline V gene encodes CDR1 LGHNA and CDR2 YNFKEQ. TCRbeta CDR3 regions were amplified from genomic DNA by means of the immunoSEQ Assay, a bias-controlled multiplex PCR. In the authors' own workflow: The number of nucleated cells in each sample was estimated from the amplification of reference gene primers within the assay. To quantify the absolute abundance of each unique TCRbeta CDR3 rearrangement, sequence reads were collapsed and filtered. For each sample, productive Simpson clonality was calculated by taking the square root of Simpson's diversity index across productive rearrangements. The table comes from immuneACCESS by way of TCRdb, which keeps in-frame sequences with V and J called. Part of the clones is missing from these tables; in studies checked, under half for an unresolved V gene and the rest for unknown reasons. Clone size and V and J calls were adopted from that table, with D and trimming inferred from the DNA. The sample contains fewer than 150,000 clones, approximately 77% of them found a single time. 20% of the sample is held by the ten biggest clonotypes.

About this clone itself: There is no known antigen for this receptor. Base qualities are missing; no much larger clone stands one base away.

The chain employs TRBV4-2 and TRBJ2-5, with 9 bases matching TRBD2. This receptor was taken from an elderly man with acute or convalescent COVID-19. Sequences were obtained from peripheral blood. The CDR3 reads as follows: CASSLSGGGGVQETQYF. The nucleotides read TGTGCCAGCAGCCTCTCCGGCGGCGGGGGGGTCCAAGAGACCCAGTACTTC.